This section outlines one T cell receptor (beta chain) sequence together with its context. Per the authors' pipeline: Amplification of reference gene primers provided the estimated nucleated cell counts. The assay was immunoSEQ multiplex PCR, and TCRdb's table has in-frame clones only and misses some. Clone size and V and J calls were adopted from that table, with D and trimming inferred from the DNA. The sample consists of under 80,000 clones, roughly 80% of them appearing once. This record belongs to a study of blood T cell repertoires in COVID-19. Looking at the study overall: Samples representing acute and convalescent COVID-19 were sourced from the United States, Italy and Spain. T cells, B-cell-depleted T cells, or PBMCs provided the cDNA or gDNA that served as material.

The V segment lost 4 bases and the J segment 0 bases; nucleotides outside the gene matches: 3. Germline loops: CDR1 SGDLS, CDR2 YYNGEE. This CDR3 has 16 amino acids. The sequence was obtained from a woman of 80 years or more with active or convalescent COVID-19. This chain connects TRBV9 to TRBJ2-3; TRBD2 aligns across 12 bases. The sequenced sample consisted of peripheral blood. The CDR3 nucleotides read TGTGCCAGCAGCCGGGGGACTAGCGGGAGCACAGATACGCAGTATTTT. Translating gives CASSRGTSGSTDTQYF.